The sequence of this T cell receptor (beta chain) was determined in a study of metastatic and nonmetastatic thyroid tumors. Overall study: A comparison of repertoires was made across blood and tumor or nodule tissue from malignant and benign thyroid patients. Study-level findings and limits: It was reportedly found that TCR beta diversity was significantly higher in malignant thyroid tumors than in benign nodules, a difference seen in both blood and tumor samples.

Trimming shortened V by 0 bases and J by 5 bases, and 11 bases separated the two germline ends. The CDR3 consists of 14 residues. CDR1 and CDR2 from the germline V gene are LGHDT and YNNKEL (reference sequence). Authors' data handling: For papillary thyroid cancer, a distant-metastasis classifier was constructed from CDR3 differences observed across clinicopathological groups. TCRdb reprocessed the PCR reads via MiXCR. TCRdb assigned the V and J calls; the authors' analysis was not used. The sample lists 24,000 or so clones, around 9.9% occurring once. There were no patients who had received any treatment before thyroid surgery. This clone has a count of ten or more. Antigen: not known.

This sequence originates from a female donor with papillary thyroid cancer or a benign thyroid nodule (not recorded which). Some clones in this sample may be carry-over from other donors' samples. This chain joins TRBV3-1 and TRBJ2-7; unclear D gene. Sequenced sample: blood. For the CDR3, the DNA is TGTGCCAGCAGCCAAGAAAGGAACCCAAACGAGCAGTACTTC. Its translation: CASSQERNPNEQYF.